A selection of T cell receptor beta chains follows, all from one sample in a study of shared clonotypes between healthy human individuals. Profiled with immunoSEQ multiplex PCR; TCRdb holds only in-frame clones, not every one. The sample gives about 2.1 million clones, just over 90% of which show up once; about 1.7% is in the top ten. The sample consisted of naive CD8+ T cells from PBMCs. The receptors derive from a man aged 18 to 30 in good health. Some clones in this sample may be carry-over from other donors' samples. The CDR3 runs from the conserved cysteine through the conserved F or W. A D gene is named only where the DNA matches it firmly. Size values are once, few and many counts, or a class for expanded clones, and some rows have none.

J gene: TRBJ2-5; clone size: .; V gene: TRBV9; D gene: .; CDR3 DNA: TGTGCCAGCAGCCGTAGCGGGACAGGGCAAGAGACCCAGTACTTC; CDR3 protein: CASSRSGTGQETQYF
J gene: TRBJ2-2; clone size: .; V gene: TRBV7-9; D gene: TRBD2; CDR3 DNA: TGTGCCAGCACCTCCACTAGCGAGGCGAACACCGGGGAGCTGTTTTTT; CDR3 protein: CASTSTSEANTGELFF
J gene: TRBJ2-1; clone size: .; V gene: TRBV11-2; D gene: .; CDR3 DNA: TGTGCCAGCAGCTTACCGAGCCTTAATGAGCAGTTCTTC; CDR3 protein: CASSLPSLNEQFF
J gene: TRBJ2-7; clone size: .; V gene: TRBV2; D gene: .; CDR3 DNA: TGTGCCAGCAGGCCGGGACGGGCTACCTACGAGCAGTACTTC; CDR3 protein: CASRPGRATYEQYF
J gene: TRBJ2-7; clone size: .; V gene: TRBV10-3; D gene: TRBD1; CDR3 DNA: TGTGCCATCAGGGAGGGACAGGGGATCTCCCTTACGTTC; CDR3 protein: CAIREGQGISLTF
J gene: TRBJ1-5; clone size: .; V gene: TRBV6-5; D gene: TRBD1; CDR3 DNA: TGTGCCAGCAGTCCGGGACAGAATAGCAATCAGCCCCAGCATTTT; CDR3 protein: CASSPGQNSNQPQHF
J gene: TRBJ2-5; clone size: once; V gene: TRBV2; D gene: .; CDR3 DNA: TGTGCCAGCATGGGGGGTCCCGGGACCCAGTACTTC; CDR3 protein: CASMGGPGTQYF
J gene: TRBJ2-3; clone size: .; V gene: TRBV28; D gene: .; CDR3 DNA: TGTGCCAGCAGTTTACTAGCTGACACCACAGATACGCAGTATTTT; CDR3 protein: CASSLLADTTDTQYF
J gene: TRBJ2-3; clone size: .; V gene: TRBV28; D gene: .; CDR3 DNA: TGTGCCAGCAGTGTTCCAGGGTCGGATACGCAGTATTTT; CDR3 protein: CASSVPGSDTQYF
J gene: TRBJ2-1; clone size: .; V gene: TRBV19; D gene: TRBD2; CDR3 DNA: TGTGCCAGTAGTCTCACCCGACTAGCGGGAGGGCCCGGTGAGCAGTTCTTC; CDR3 protein: CASSLTRLAGGPGEQFF
J gene: TRBJ2-7; clone size: once; V gene: TRBV4-1; D gene: TRBD1; CDR3 DNA: TGCGCCAGCAGCCACGACAGGGTAGGCGGGTACGAGCAGTACTTC; CDR3 protein: CASSHDRVGGYEQYF
J gene: TRBJ2-7; clone size: .; V gene: TRBV7-8; D gene: .; CDR3 DNA: TGTGCCAGCAGCTTGAGGTCCTACGAGCAGTACTTC; CDR3 protein: CASSLRSYEQYF
J gene: TRBJ2-7; clone size: .; V gene: TRBV29-1; D gene: TRBD1; CDR3 DNA: TGCAGCGTTGTGGGACAGGGTATCTACGAGCAGTACTTC; CDR3 protein: CSVVGQGIYEQYF
J gene: TRBJ2-2; clone size: .; V gene: TRBV10-1; D gene: .; CDR3 DNA: TGCGCCAGCAGTGGACAGTTCGGGGAGCTGTTTTTT; CDR3 protein: CASSGQFGELFF
J gene: TRBJ1-2; clone size: .; V gene: TRBV18; D gene: .; CDR3 DNA: TGTGCCAGCTCACGGGACCGAGCAAATCCTACAATCTATGGCTACACCTTC; CDR3 protein: CASSRDRANPTIYGYTF
J gene: TRBJ2-2; clone size: .; V gene: TRBV5-6; D gene: .; CDR3 DNA: TGTGCCAGCAGCCCAACGGGCATGGCGGCCGGGGAGCTGTTTTTT; CDR3 protein: CASSPTGMAAGELFF
J gene: TRBJ1-3; clone size: .; V gene: TRBV28; D gene: .; CDR3 DNA: TGTGCCAGCAGTCCGACCCTTTCGGGAAACACCATATATTTT; CDR3 protein: CASSPTLSGNTIYF